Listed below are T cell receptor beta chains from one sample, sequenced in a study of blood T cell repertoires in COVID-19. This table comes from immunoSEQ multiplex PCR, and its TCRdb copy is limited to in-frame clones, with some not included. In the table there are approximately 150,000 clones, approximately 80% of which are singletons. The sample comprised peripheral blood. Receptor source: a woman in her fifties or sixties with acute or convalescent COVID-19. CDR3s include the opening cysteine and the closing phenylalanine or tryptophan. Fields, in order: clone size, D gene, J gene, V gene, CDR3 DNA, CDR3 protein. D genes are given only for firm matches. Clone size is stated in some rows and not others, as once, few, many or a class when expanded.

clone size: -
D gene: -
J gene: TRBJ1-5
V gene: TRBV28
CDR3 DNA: TGTGCCAGCAGTTTGGCGTCGGGGGTACGGCAGCCCCAGCATTTT
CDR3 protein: CASSLASGVRQPQHF

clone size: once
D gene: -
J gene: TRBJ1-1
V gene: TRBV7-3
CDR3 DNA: TGTGCCAGCAGCCCAGGAACCCCTAGCGGGATGAACACTGAAGCTTTCTTT
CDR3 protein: CASSPGTPSGMNTEAFF

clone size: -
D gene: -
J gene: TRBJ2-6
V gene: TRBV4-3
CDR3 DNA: TGCGCCAGCAGCCAGGGAGGCTACTCTGGGGCCAACGTCCTGACTTTC
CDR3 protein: CASSQGGYSGANVLTF

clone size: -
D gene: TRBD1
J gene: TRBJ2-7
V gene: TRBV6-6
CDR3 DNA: TGTGCCAGCCGACAGGGGAGCCCCTACGAGCAGTACTTC
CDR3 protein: CASRQGSPYEQYF

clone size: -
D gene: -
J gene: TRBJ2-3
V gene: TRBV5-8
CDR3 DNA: TGTGCCAGCAGCTTGGGTTTCCTCGCAGATACGCAGTATTTT
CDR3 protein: CASSLGFLADTQYF

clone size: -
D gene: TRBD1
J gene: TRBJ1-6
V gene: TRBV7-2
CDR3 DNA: TGTGCCAGCAGCCCAAGACAGGGGTTTTCACCCCTCCACTTT
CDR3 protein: CASSPRQGFSPLHF

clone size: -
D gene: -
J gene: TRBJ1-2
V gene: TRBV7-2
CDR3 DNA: TGTGCCAGCAGCCCGACGGTCGGGAGCTATGGCTACACCTTC
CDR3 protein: CASSPTVGSYGYTF

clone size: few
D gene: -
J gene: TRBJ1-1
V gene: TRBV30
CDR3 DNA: TGTGCCTGGGCAGGGCCTTTAGGTGAAGCTTTCTTT
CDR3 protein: CAWAGPLGEAFF

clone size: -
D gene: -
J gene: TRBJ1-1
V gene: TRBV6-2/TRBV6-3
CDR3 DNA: TGTGCCAGCAGTTACAGGATGGCAGGTATGAACACTGAAGCTTTCTTT
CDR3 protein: CASSYRMAGMNTEAFF

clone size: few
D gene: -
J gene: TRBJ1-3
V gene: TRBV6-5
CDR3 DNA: TGTGCCAGCAGCCCGACAGCCACCTCTGGAAACACCATATATTTT
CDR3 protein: CASSPTATSGNTIYF

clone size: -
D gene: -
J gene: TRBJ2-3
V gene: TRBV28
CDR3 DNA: TGTGCCAGCTATCCCGGGGGGCCTTTCACAGATACGCAGTATTTT
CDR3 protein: CASYPGGPFTDTQYF

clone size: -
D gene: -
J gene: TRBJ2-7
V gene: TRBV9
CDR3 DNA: TGTGCCAGCAGCGTAGGTACAGGTGGAACCTACGAGCAGTACTTC
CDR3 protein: CASSVGTGGTYEQYF

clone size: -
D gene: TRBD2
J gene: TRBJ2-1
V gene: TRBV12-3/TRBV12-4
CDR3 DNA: TGTGCCAGCAGTAGCGGGGGGGCGAATGAGCAGTTCTTC
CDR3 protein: CASSSGGANEQFF

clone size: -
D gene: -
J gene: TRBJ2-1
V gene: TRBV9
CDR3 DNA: TGTGCCAGCAGCGTAGAATGGGGAGGCTACAATGAGCAGTTCTTC
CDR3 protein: CASSVEWGGYNEQFF

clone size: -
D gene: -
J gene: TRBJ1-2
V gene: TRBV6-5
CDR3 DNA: TGTGCCAGCAGTTACGGCCAGGGTGTTGGCTATGGCTACACCTTC
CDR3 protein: CASSYGQGVGYGYTF

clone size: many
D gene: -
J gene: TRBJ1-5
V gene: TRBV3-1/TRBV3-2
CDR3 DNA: TGTGCCTGCGGGCCAACTGGTCTTCAGCCCCAGCATTTT
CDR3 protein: CACGPTGLQPQHF

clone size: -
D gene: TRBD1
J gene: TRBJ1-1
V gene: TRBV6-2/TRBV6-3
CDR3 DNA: TGTGCCAGCAGTTACTCGGGACAGATGAACACTGAAGCTTTCTTT
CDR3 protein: CASSYSGQMNTEAFF

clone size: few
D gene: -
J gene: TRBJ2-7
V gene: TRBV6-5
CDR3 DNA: TGTGCCAGCAGTTACTCCCGCGCGGGGACCTACGAGCAGTACTTC
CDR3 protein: CASSYSRAGTYEQYF

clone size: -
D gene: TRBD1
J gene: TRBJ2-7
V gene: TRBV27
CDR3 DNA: TGTGCCAGCAGTTTGGACAGGGTTTCCCACGAGCAGTACTTC
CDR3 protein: CASSLDRVSHEQYF

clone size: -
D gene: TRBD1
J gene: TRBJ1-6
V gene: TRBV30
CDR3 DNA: TGTGCCTGGAGTGTGGCAGGGGGAGGTTCACCCCTCCACTTT
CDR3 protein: CAWSVAGGGSPLHF

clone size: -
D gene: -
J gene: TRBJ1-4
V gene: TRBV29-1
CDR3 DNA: TGCAGCGTGGTCATTGAGACTAATGAAAAACTGTTTTTT
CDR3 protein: CSVVIETNEKLFF

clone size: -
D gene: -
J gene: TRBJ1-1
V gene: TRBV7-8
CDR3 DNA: TGTGCCAGCAGCATACGCCTCACCAGGGGTATGAACACTGAAGCTTTCTTT
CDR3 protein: CASSIRLTRGMNTEAFF

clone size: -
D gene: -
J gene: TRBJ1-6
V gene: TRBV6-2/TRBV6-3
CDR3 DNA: TGTGCCAGCAGCCCAGGGAGCTCCTATAATTCACCCCTCCACTTT
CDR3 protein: CASSPGSSYNSPLHF